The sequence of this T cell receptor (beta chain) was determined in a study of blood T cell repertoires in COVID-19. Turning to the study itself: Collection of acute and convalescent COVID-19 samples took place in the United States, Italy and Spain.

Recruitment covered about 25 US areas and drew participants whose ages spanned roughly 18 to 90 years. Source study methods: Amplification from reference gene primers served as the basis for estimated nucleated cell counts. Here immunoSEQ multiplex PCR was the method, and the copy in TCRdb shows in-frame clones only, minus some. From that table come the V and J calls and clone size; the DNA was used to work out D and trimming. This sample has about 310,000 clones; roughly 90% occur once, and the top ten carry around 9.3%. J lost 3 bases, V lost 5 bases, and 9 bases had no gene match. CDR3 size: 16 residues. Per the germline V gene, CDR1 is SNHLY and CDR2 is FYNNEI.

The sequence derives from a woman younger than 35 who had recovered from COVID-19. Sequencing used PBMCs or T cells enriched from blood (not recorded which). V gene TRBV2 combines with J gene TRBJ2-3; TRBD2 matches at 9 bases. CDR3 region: CASSLPPGLATDTQYF. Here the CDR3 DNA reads TGTGCCAGCAGTCTTCCTCCGGGACTAGCTACAGATACGCAGTATTTT.